Following are 21 T cell receptor beta chains from one sample sequenced in a study of blood T cell repertoires in COVID-19. Sequenced by immunoSEQ multiplex PCR; TCRdb stores in-frame clones only, minus some. Of under 95,000 clones listed, around 90% are singletons. Sequencing used peripheral blood. The receptors derive from a man aged 35 to 55 with acute or convalescent COVID-19.

The V and J genes are TRBV12-3 or TRBV12-4 and TRBJ2-7; 7 nucleotides agree with TRBD1. CDR3 size: 12 residues. V lost 5 bases, J lost 3 bases, and 1 base stayed unmatched. The CDR3 protein is CASSGDSYEQYF. DNA of the CDR3: TGTGCCAGCAGTGGGGACAGCTACGAGCAGTACTTC.

This clone occurred a few times. This chain links TRBV3-1 (or the pseudogene TRBV3-2) with TRBJ1-4, with 10 bases lining up with TRBD1. There are 15 residues in the CDR3. J lost 8 bases, V lost 4 bases, and 7 bases had no gene match. Per germline, CDR1 LGHDT and CDR2 YNNKEL (reference sequence). For the CDR3, the DNA is TGTGCCAGCAGCCTTCGACAGGGGGCTTGGGAAAAACTGTTTTTT. This encodes CASSLRQGAWEKLFF.

This clone was detected once. J is TRBJ2-2 and V is TRBV18; unclear D gene. Trimming stripped 3 bases from V and 3 bases from J, with 11 bases between. The CDR3 covers 15 residues. Germline assignment: CDR1 KGHSH and CDR2 LQKENI. The CDR3 DNA reads TGTGCCAGCTCACCCCAGGCACCAGACACCGGGGAGCTGTTTTTT. Its protein is CASSPQAPDTGELFF.

This chain joins TRBV4-1 and TRBJ1-1; D is undetermined. Trimming left V 0 bases short and J 0 bases short, with 8 bases between. The germline V gene encodes CDR1 MGHRA and CDR2 YSYEKL. The CDR3 length is 15 residues. Here the CDR3 DNA reads TGCGCCAGCAGCCAAGAGGCTTATATGAACACTGAAGCTTTCTTT. Translation: CASSQEAYMNTEAFF.

V is TRBV5-1 and J is TRBJ2-7, with D unclear. Germline V lookup: CDR1 SGHRS, CDR2 YFSETQ. This CDR3 contains 15 residues. The V gene lost 3 bases and the J gene lost 3 bases, with 16 bases spanning the gap. The CDR3 region is CASSSSWALGYEQYF. DNA for the CDR3: TGCGCCAGCAGCTCGTCCTGGGCTTTGGGCTACGAGCAGTACTTC.

The rearrangement joins TRBV20-1 to TRBJ2-3; D is perhaps TRBD1 (5 bases). CDR3 size: 14 residues. In germline, CDR1 is DFQATT, CDR2 SNEGSKA (reference sequence). V shed 3 bases and J shed 0 bases, with 10 bases lying between them. CDR3 bases: TGCAGTGCTAGTAGGCAGGGCAGCACAGATACGCAGTATTTT. Its translation is CSASRQGSTDTQYF.

The rearrangement links TRBV7-9 to TRBJ2-3; 9 bases agree with TRBD1. In germline, CDR1 is SEHNR, CDR2 FQNEAQ (reference sequence). V trimming: 5 bases; J trimming: 4 bases; junction bases outside the gene matches: 16. The CDR3 is 18 residues long. The CDR3 loop reads CASSGRRSGTGKPDTQYF. The CDR3 nucleotides read TGTGCCAGCAGCGGGAGGCGATCCGGGACAGGGAAACCAGATACGCAGTATTTT. Combining the CDR3 with reference TRBV7-9 and TRBJ2-3 gives the whole variable domain DTGVSQNPRHKITKRGQNVTFRCDPISEHNRLYWYRQTLGQGPEFLTYFQNEAQLEKSRLLSDRFSAERPKGSFSTLEIQRTEQGDSAMYLCASSGRRSGTGKPDTQYFGPGTRLTVL.

V usage is TRBV3-1 (or the pseudogene TRBV3-2) and J usage is TRBJ1-6; D may be TRBD1 (6 bases). The CDR3 length is 16 residues. The germline CDR1 and CDR2 sequences are LGHDT and YNNKEL (reference sequence). V was trimmed by 4 bases and J by 5 bases, leaving 15 bases between them. CDR3 loop: CASSRRQGTNNSPLHF. CDR3 in DNA: TGTGCCAGCAGCCGCCGCCAGGGGACCAATAATTCACCCCTCCACTTT.

V and J are TRBV27 and TRBJ2-1, with TRBD1 matching 10 bases. Trimming took 3 bases from V and 4 from J; bases not matched to a gene: 9. The CDR3 totals 17 residues. Looked up from germline, CDR1 is MNHEY and CDR2 is SMNVEV (reference sequence). CDR3 sequence: CASSFRPGQGSYNEQFF. The CDR3 DNA is TGTGCCAGCAGTTTCAGACCGGGACAGGGGTCATACAATGAGCAGTTCTTC.

The chain recombines TRBV5-1 with TRBJ2-3; D might be TRBD1 (6 bases). CDR1 is SGHRS, CDR2 YFSETQ, per germline. The CDR3 has 14 residues. The V gene lost 3 bases and the J gene lost 2 bases, with 10 bases spanning the gap. The CDR3 reads CASSSQGSTDTQYF. DNA of the CDR3: TGCGCCAGCAGCTCACAGGGTTCCACAGATACGCAGTATTTT.

V is TRBV29-1 and J is TRBJ1-1, with 8 bases identical to TRBD1. V gave up 5 bases and J gave up 5 bases; unmatched junction bases: 7. The CDR3 loop spans 13 amino acids. Germline V lookup: CDR1 SQVTM, CDR2 ANQGSEA. Written as DNA, the CDR3 is TGCAGCGTTAGTGGACAGGGTGTTACTGAAGCTTTCTTT. Its translation is CSVSGQGVTEAFF.

The genes are TRBV20-1 and TRBJ2-7; 8 bases are a match to TRBD2. V shed 1 base and J 7 bases; nucleotides not matched to a gene: 0. Germline V lookup: CDR1 DFQATT, CDR2 SNEGSKA (reference sequence). The CDR3 runs to 11 residues. CDR3 amino acids: CSARAGGEQYF. DNA of the CDR3: TGCAGTGCTAGAGCGGGGGGGGAGCAGTACTTC.

This clone has only one observation. This sequence joins TRBV2 and TRBJ1-2; D is undetermined. The V gene lost 4 bases and the J gene lost 4 bases, with 10 bases spanning the gap. The CDR3 has 13 residues. The germline V gene has CDR1 SNHLY and CDR2 FYNNEI. The CDR3 loop is CASSADTRYGYTF. CDR3 DNA: TGTGCCAGCAGTGCTGACACCCGCTATGGCTACACCTTC. The full variable domain, rest sourced from reference TRBV2 and TRBJ1-2, is EPEVTQTPSHQVTQMGQEVILRCVPISNHLYFYWYRQILGQKVEFLVSFYNNEISEKSEIFDDQFSVERPDGSNFTLKIRSTKLEDSAMYFCASSADTRYGYTFGSGTRLTVV.

The rearrangement links TRBV14 to TRBJ1-2, with a possible D match to TRBD1 (6 bases). This CDR3 spans 13 amino acids. V gave up 5 bases and J gave up 8 bases, with 15 bases separating them. Germline CDR1 is SGHDN and CDR2 is FVKESK. The CDR3 DNA is TGTGCCAGCAGCTTACAGGGTGTTGGGGGCTACACCTTC. Amino acids: CASSLQGVGGYTF.

The chain joins TRBV19 to TRBJ2-5; 12 nucleotides line up with TRBD2. Looked up from germline, CDR1 is LNHDA and CDR2 is SQIVND (reference sequence). V lost 5 bases to trimming and J lost 4 bases; unmatched junction nucleotides: 2. The CDR3 is 14 residues long. The CDR3 loop reads CASSETSGGETQYF. In DNA form, the CDR3 reads TGTGCCAGTAGTGAGACTAGCGGGGGAGAGACCCAGTACTTC. The whole variable domain, remainder taken from reference TRBV19 and TRBJ2-5, is DGGITQSPKYLFRKEGQNVTLSCEQNLNHDAMYWYRQDPGQGLRLIYYSQIVNDFQKGDIAEGYSVSREKKESFPLTVTSAQKNPTAFYLCASSETSGGETQYFGPGTRLLVL.

V gene TRBV10-3 combines with J gene TRBJ1-1; D possibly corresponds to TRBD1 (5 bases). The CDR3 is made up of 17 amino acids. V lost 6 bases, J lost 1 base, and 21 bases lay in between. The germline V gene has CDR1 ENHRY and CDR2 SYGVKD. The DNA for the CDR3 is TGTGCCATCAGCGAGGGGCCTAGCCTCTTGCAGAACACTGAAGCTTTCTTT. It encodes CAISEGPSLLQNTEAFF.

V and J are TRBV6-5 and TRBJ2-7, with 14 positions matching TRBD2. The germline V gene has CDR1 MNHEY and CDR2 SVGAGI. The CDR3 extends over 14 amino acids. Germline trimming cut 8 bases from V and 2 bases from J; bases unmatched to any gene: 2. The CDR3 coding sequence is TGTGCCAGCGAGGGACTAGCGGGAGCCTACGAGCAGTACTTC. Amino acids: CASEGLAGAYEQYF.

The chain carries TRBV4-2 and TRBJ2-3; TRBD2 matches at 12 bases. V trimming: 1 base; J trimming: 0 bases; junction bases outside the gene matches: 8. This CDR3 region has 19 residues. Germline loops: CDR1 LGHNA, CDR2 YNFKEQ. Here the CDR3 reads CASSQGVGLAGSSTDTQYF. CDR3 DNA sequence: TGTGCCAGCAGCCAAGGTGTGGGACTAGCGGGTTCTAGCACAGATACGCAGTATTTT.

The DNA of the CDR3 is TGTGCCAGCAGCCCATCTGGGGCCAACGTCCTGACTTTC. Translated, it gives CASSPSGANVLTF. This chain uses TRBV5-6 with TRBJ2-6; D gene ambiguous. The CDR3 spans 13 residues. Germline V lookup: CDR1 SGHDT, CDR2 YYEEEE. Trimming stripped 4 bases from V and 1 base from J, with 3 bases between.

V and J are TRBV29-1 and TRBJ2-7; tentatively, D is TRBD1 (6 bases). Trimming stripped 0 bases from V and 7 bases from J, with 10 bases between. The CDR3 has 12 amino acids. Germline CDR1 and CDR2: SQVTM and ANQGSEA. CDR3 sequence: CSVEDLDREQYF. CDR3 coding DNA: TGCAGCGTTGAAGACCTAGACAGGGAGCAGTACTTC.

The rearrangement links TRBV29-1 to TRBJ1-6; tentative D call: TRBD1 (6 bases). Trimming removed 8 bases at V and 4 bases at J, with 12 bases between. Germline CDR1 is SQVTM and CDR2 is ANQGSEA. CDR3 size: 13 residues. This CDR3 reads CSITDSYNSPLHF. As DNA, the CDR3 is TGCAGCATAACGGACAGTTATAATTCACCCCTCCACTTT.